The clone carrying this T cell receptor (beta chain) has ten or more counts. This sample stems from a study of patients and donors after allogeneic stem cell transplantation. TCRdb re-analysed the RT-PCR reads in MiXCR, keeping a single row per CDR3 protein. The sample shows about 960,000 distinct CDR3 sequences, around 17% of them seen only once. This CDR3 contains 15 residues. Germline V gene lookup returns CDR1 SEHNR and CDR2 FQNEAQ (reference sequence). Trimming shortened V by 6 bases and J by 3 bases, and 18 bases separated the two germline ends. The sequence came from a human donor who was either an allogeneic HSCT recipient or a stem cell or donor lymphocyte infusion donor (not recorded which). It is not recorded whose cells these are; they may come from a transplant donor. The source material was blood, either unsorted or a sorted T cell fraction (not recorded which). The chain is built from TRBV7-9 and TRBJ2-7; D might be TRBD2 (5 bases). In nucleotides, the CDR3 is TGTGCCAGCAGTTCTTTCGGGAATGATAACTACGAGCAGTACTTC. Protein product: CASSSFGNDNYEQYF.